The entry below gives a single T cell receptor (beta chain) sequence along with its context. Its antigen is still unknown. CDR3 size: 15 residues. CDR1 MNHNY and CDR2 SVGAGI come from the germline V gene (reference sequence). After removal of 5 bases from V and 4 bases from J, the junction contained 9 bases not matched to a gene. Method: immunoSEQ multiplex PCR; TCRdb's copy keeps in-frame clones and lacks some. The sample contains 13,000 to 15,000 clones, roughly 64% of which appear only once. The record originates from a study of neoadjuvant anti-PD-1 for oral cavity cancer. Study at large: Nivolumab at 3 mg/kg was mostly given biweekly, three to four doses, pre-surgery. Patients without progression got a fourth dose around day 43. Broader study findings: PBMC Gini-index clonality exceeded responders' in non-responders post-nivolumab.

The chain couples TRBV6-6 to TRBJ1-1; TRBD1 agrees at 8 bases. The sequence was obtained from a person between 35 and 79 years old with oral cavity squamous cell carcinoma. The sample in question was PBMCs, obtained before nivolumab (anti-PD-1) treatment. CDR3 sequence: CASSTTGGGSTEAFF. In nucleotides, the CDR3 is TGTGCCAGCAGTACTACAGGGGGAGGGAGCACTGAAGCTTTCTTT.